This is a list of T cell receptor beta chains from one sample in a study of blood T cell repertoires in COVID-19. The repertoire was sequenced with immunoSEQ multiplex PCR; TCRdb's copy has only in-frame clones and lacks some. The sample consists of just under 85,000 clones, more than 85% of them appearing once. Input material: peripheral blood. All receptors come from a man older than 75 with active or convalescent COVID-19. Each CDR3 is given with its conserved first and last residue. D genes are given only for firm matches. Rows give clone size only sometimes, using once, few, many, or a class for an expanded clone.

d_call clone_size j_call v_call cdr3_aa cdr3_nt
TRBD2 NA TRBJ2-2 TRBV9 CASGEGTSVTNTGELFF TGTGCCAGCGGGGAGGGGACTAGCGTTACGAACACCGGGGAGCTGTTTTTT
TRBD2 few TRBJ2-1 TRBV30 CAWRTGGGNEQFF TGTGCCTGGCGAACAGGCGGGGGGAATGAGCAGTTCTTC
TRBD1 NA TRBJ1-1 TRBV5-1 CASSLGQGSFGEAFF TGCGCCAGCAGCTTAGGACAGGGGTCCTTCGGCGAAGCTTTCTTT
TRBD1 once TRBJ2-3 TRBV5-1 CASSLAATGGLGTQYF TGCGCCAGCAGCTTGGCCGCGACAGGGGGCCTCGGTACGCAGTATTTT
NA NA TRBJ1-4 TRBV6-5 CASSPAGPGEKLFF TGTGCCAGCAGTCCAGCAGGGCCTGGTGAAAAACTGTTTTTT
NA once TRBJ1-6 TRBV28 CASIRGDSPLHF TGTGCCAGCATCAGGGGTGATTCACCCCTCCACTTT
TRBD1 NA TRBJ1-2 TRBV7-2 CASSLQGQANYGYTF TGTGCCAGCAGCTTGCAAGGACAGGCGAACTATGGCTACACCTTC
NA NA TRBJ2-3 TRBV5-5 CASSSGLTRPDTQYF TGTGCCAGCAGCTCTGGGCTAACCCGTCCAGATACGCAGTATTTT
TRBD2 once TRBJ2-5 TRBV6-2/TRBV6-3 CASSYSGTSWETQYF TGTGCCAGCAGTTACTCGGGGACTAGTTGGGAGACCCAGTACTTC
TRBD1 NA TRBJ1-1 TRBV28 CASSAGQGWTEAFF TGTGCCAGCAGTGCGGGACAGGGGTGGACTGAAGCTTTCTTT
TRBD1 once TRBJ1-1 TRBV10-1 CASSESSLDRGRRTEAFF TGCGCCAGCAGTGAGTCGAGTTTGGACAGGGGGCGTCGGACTGAAGCTTTCTTT
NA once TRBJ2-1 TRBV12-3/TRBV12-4 CASSLTALNEQFF TGTGCCAGCAGTTTAACCGCACTCAATGAGCAGTTCTTC
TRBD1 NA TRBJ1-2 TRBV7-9 CASSLDEGAYGYTF TGTGCCAGCAGCTTAGATGAGGGGGCCTATGGCTACACCTTC
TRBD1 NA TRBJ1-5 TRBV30 CAWSALQGGSNQPQHF TGTGCCTGGAGTGCTCTTCAGGGGGGAAGCAATCAGCCCCAGCATTTT
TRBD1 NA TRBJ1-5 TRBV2 CASRPQGVGNQPQHF TGTGCCAGCAGGCCACAGGGGGTTGGCAATCAGCCCCAGCATTTT
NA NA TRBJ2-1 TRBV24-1 CATSPTSYNEQFF TGTGCCACCTCGCCTACTTCCTACAATGAGCAGTTCTTC
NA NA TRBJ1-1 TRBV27 CASSFHGARNTEAFF TGTGCCAGCAGTTTTCATGGGGCGAGGAACACTGAAGCTTTCTTT
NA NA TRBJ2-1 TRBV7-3 CASSLYYSSRDWGYNEQFF TGTGCCAGCAGCTTATACTATTCGAGTCGGGACTGGGGCTACAATGAGCAGTTCTTC
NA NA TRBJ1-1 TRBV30 CAWSAQLNTEAFF TGTGCCTGGAGTGCGCAGTTGAACACTGAAGCTTTCTTT
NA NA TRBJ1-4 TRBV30 CAWSVHHEKLFF TGTGCCTGGAGTGTACACCATGAAAAACTGTTTTTT
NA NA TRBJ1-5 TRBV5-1 CASSLAAGYNQPQHF TGCGCCAGCAGCTTGGCGGCAGGGTACAATCAGCCCCAGCATTTT
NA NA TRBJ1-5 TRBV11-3 CASSLGGFNQPQHF TGTGCCAGCAGCTTAGGAGGCTTCAATCAGCCCCAGCATTTT
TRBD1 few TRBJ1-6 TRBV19 CASRTTGGPLDSPLHF TGTGCCAGTAGAACGACAGGGGGCCCTTTGGATTCACCCCTCCACTTT
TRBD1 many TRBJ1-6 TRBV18 CASSPGQRLNSPLHF TGTGCCAGCTCACCGGGACAGAGGTTAAATTCACCCCTCCACTTT
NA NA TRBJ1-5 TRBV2 CASRAGGNQPQHF TGTGCCAGCAGAGCAGGGGGCAATCAGCCCCAGCATTTT
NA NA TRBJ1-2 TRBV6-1 CASSETEDNYGYTF TGTGCCAGCAGTGAGACGGAGGATAACTATGGCTACACCTTC
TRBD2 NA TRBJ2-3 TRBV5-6 CASSLAGGPGAQYF TGTGCCAGCAGCCTAGCGGGGGGACCAGGGGCGCAGTATTTT
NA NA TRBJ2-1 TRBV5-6 CASSPFNREGSEQFF TGTGCCAGCAGCCCATTCAACAGGGAAGGGAGTGAGCAGTTCTTC
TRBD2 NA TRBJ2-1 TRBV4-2 CASSQVGAGAGNEQFF TGTGCCAGCAGCCAAGTCGGGGCGGGAGCGGGGAATGAGCAGTTCTTC